This T cell receptor (beta chain) is from a study of shared clonotypes between healthy human individuals. Germline lookup yields CDR1 SGHDT and CDR2 YYEEEE. The CDR3 contains 12 residues. V lost 0 bases and J 4 bases, leaving 5 bases between the germline ends. TCRdb keeps only in-frame clones here, not all; method: immunoSEQ multiplex PCR. The table includes 550,000 to 800,000 clones, about nine tenths detected once. The gene calls are TRBV5-6 and TRBJ2-7; D is unclear. Material for sequencing was memory CD8+ T cells from PBMCs. Subset denoted: CD45RO+ cells pooled with CCR7-negative TemRA cells. This receptor was obtained from a man aged 18 to 35 in good health. Some clones in this sample may be carry-over from other donors' samples. The CDR3 nucleotides are TGTGCCAGCAGCTTGGAGGATTACGAGCAGTACTTC. As protein: CASSLEDYEQYF.